This T cell receptor (beta chain) was sequenced in a study of blood T cell dynamics during melanoma immunotherapy. Only in-frame clones appear in the TCRdb table, and some are missing; sequencing was by immunoSEQ multiplex PCR. The table lists roughly 6,000 clones, approximately 85% of them singletons. About this clone itself: The antigen is not known.

Study-level points and caveats: Unlike progressors, later disease-control patients had W3 repertoires gaining clonality or diversity.

Time point noted: week 3, after first cycle of checkpoint inhibitor. At 12 weeks after first infusion, RECIST 1.1 defined response for most patients. The sequence came from a human donor with melanoma. The source material was blood, sampled from a patient treated with checkpoint blockade.

CDR3 nucleotides: TGCGCCAGCAGCTTGATTGGCACAGATACGCAGTATTTT. This codes for CASSLIGTDTQYF. The chain is built from TRBV5-1 and TRBJ2-3; D remains unclear. This CDR3 spans 13 amino acids. Trimming left V 1 base short and J 1 base short, with 4 bases between. Germline values: CDR1 SGHRS, CDR2 YFSETQ.